The rows below give T cell receptor beta chains drawn from one sample of a study of shared clonotypes between healthy human individuals. Libraries were prepared by immunoSEQ multiplex PCR; TCRdb keeps only in-frame clonotypes and omits some of them. Of approximately 1.1 million clones in the sample, 75% to 85% are singletons; the top ten hold 0.5% to 0.6%. The sample comprised memory CD4+ T cells from PBMCs. Every receptor here comes from a man aged 18 to 29 in good health. Some clones in this sample may be carry-over from other donors' samples. Each CDR3 is given with its conserved first and last residue. D genes are given only for firm matches. Only part of the rows carry a size: once, few, many, or a class if the clone is expanded.

TRBJ2-1	NA	NA	TRBV28	CASTRIHNEQFF	TGTGCCAGCACCCGGATCCACAATGAGCAGTTCTTC
TRBJ1-1	NA	NA	TRBV4-2	CASSQDSAANTEAFF	TGTGCCAGCAGCCAAGATTCGGCAGCGAACACTGAAGCTTTCTTT
TRBJ1-5	NA	NA	TRBV7-2	CASSLAFGPQHF	TGTGCCAGCAGCTTAGCTTTTGGGCCCCAGCATTTT
TRBJ2-5	NA	NA	TRBV25-1	CASSELMVETQYF	TGTGCCAGCAGTGAATTGATGGTGGAGACCCAGTACTTC
TRBJ2-3	TRBD2	once	TRBV2	CASRPREGLDTQYF	TGTGCCAGCAGACCCCGGGAGGGCCTGGATACGCAGTATTTT
TRBJ2-3	TRBD1	NA	TRBV7-2	CASSRRQGDGTDTQYF	TGTGCCAGCAGCCGAAGACAGGGGGATGGCACAGATACGCAGTATTTT
TRBJ2-5	NA	NA	TRBV9	CASSLPGGETQYF	TGTGCCAGCAGCTTACCGGGCGGAGAGACCCAGTACTTC
TRBJ2-7	TRBD2	few	TRBV7-9	CASSPLQGTSGGFYEQYF	TGTGCCAGCAGCCCCCTCCAAGGGACTAGCGGGGGTTTCTACGAGCAGTACTTC
TRBJ2-2	NA	NA	TRBV28	CASSLAGRPRAGELFF	TGTGCCAGCAGTCTGGCTGGGAGGCCAAGGGCCGGGGAGCTGTTTTTT
TRBJ1-4	NA	NA	TRBV11-2	CASRYRGKDNEKLFF	TGTGCCAGCAGATACCGGGGCAAGGATAATGAAAAACTGTTTTTT
TRBJ1-5	NA	NA	TRBV15	CATSRVAPAADQPQHF	TGTGCCACCAGCAGAGTAGCCCCCGCCGCGGATCAGCCCCAGCATTTT
TRBJ2-1	NA	NA	TRBV11-3	CASSLDPSSYEQFF	TGTGCCAGCAGCTTAGATCCAAGTAGCTATGAGCAGTTCTTC
TRBJ2-1	TRBD2	NA	TRBV5-1	CASSLGTSGRTSEQFF	TGCGCCAGCAGCTTGGGGACTAGCGGGAGAACGAGTGAGCAGTTCTTC
TRBJ2-3	NA	NA	TRBV4-1	CASSQDHGGSTDTQYF	TGCGCCAGCAGCCAAGATCACGGAGGTAGCACAGATACGCAGTATTTT
TRBJ2-1	TRBD2	NA	TRBV18	CASSLPGLAGGYNEQFF	TGTGCCAGCTCACTACCTGGGTTGGCGGGAGGATACAATGAGCAGTTCTTC
TRBJ2-5	TRBD2	NA	TRBV28	CAGISGREETQYF	TGTGCCGGGATTAGCGGGAGGGAAGAGACCCAGTACTTC
TRBJ1-4	TRBD1	NA	TRBV7-9	CASSSQGGEEKLFF	TGTGCCAGCAGCTCTCAGGGGGGTGAGGAAAAACTGTTTTTT
TRBJ2-3	NA	NA	TRBV7-3	CASSLRGTHTDTQYF	TGTGCCAGCAGCTTACGAGGGACTCACACAGATACGCAGTATTTT
TRBJ1-2	NA	NA	TRBV7-9	CASSSDSWDYGYTF	TGTGCCAGCAGCTCGGACTCCTGGGACTATGGCTACACCTTC
TRBJ1-5	NA	NA	TRBV7-9	CASTSGNQPQHF	TGTGCCAGCACGTCAGGGAATCAGCCCCAGCATTTT
TRBJ1-2	TRBD1	NA	TRBV5-1	CASSGRDRGDYGYTF	TGCGCCAGCAGCGGCCGGGACAGGGGAGACTATGGCTACACCTTC
TRBJ2-7	NA	NA	TRBV28	CAIRGTLEQYF	TGTGCCATCCGGGGGACCCTCGAGCAGTACTTC
TRBJ1-6	NA	NA	TRBV5-1	CASSSAAGLYDSPLHF	TGCGCCAGCAGCTCGGCGGCAGGGTTGTATGATTCACCCCTCCACTTT
TRBJ2-2	NA	NA	TRBV14	CASSQSNSAAGELFF	TGTGCCAGCAGCCAAAGTAATTCGGCCGCCGGGGAGCTGTTTTTT
TRBJ2-7	TRBD2	NA	TRBV7-9	CASSSGPTSGRYEQYF	TGTGCCAGCAGCTCCGGACCGACTAGCGGGAGGTACGAGCAGTACTTC
TRBJ2-1	TRBD1	NA	TRBV2	CASSEARGRQGKSYNEQFF	TGTGCCAGCAGTGAAGCTAGGGGCCGACAGGGAAAGTCCTACAATGAGCAGTTCTTC
TRBJ2-5	TRBD1	once	TRBV6-1	CASSAGQGNTKTQYF	TGTGCCAGCAGTGCGGGACAGGGTAATACGAAGACCCAGTACTTC
TRBJ1-1	TRBD1	NA	TRBV7-9	CASSLGDRMNTEAFF	TGTGCCAGCAGCTTAGGGGACAGGATGAACACTGAAGCTTTCTTT
TRBJ2-7	TRBD1	NA	TRBV14	CASRKKGAIEQYF	TGTGCCAGCAGAAAGAAGGGGGCGATCGAGCAGTACTTC
TRBJ2-1	TRBD2	NA	TRBV27	CASSPRGVAGGSYNEQFF	TGTGCCAGCAGTCCCCGTGGGGTTGCGGGAGGCTCCTACAATGAGCAGTTCTTC
TRBJ2-3	TRBD2	NA	TRBV9	CASSVLGLAGGDTQYF	TGTGCCAGCAGCGTACTGGGACTAGCGGGAGGAGATACGCAGTATTTT
TRBJ2-5	NA	NA	TRBV15	CATSRDGVGGATQYF	TGTGCCACCAGCAGAGATGGTGTCGGGGGCGCGACCCAGTACTTC
TRBJ2-1	NA	NA	TRBV5-3	CARSSIGEPYNEQFF	TGTGCCAGAAGCTCCATAGGGGAACCCTACAATGAGCAGTTCTTC
TRBJ1-5	TRBD1	NA	TRBV5-6	CASSSDRANQPQHF	TGTGCCAGCAGCTCTGACAGGGCCAATCAGCCCCAGCATTTT
TRBJ2-3	NA	NA	TRBV12-5	CASSPSTDTQYF	TGTGCTAGTAGTCCCAGCACAGATACGCAGTATTTT
TRBJ2-1	TRBD2	NA	TRBV7-7	CASSRGLADNNEQFF	TGTGCCAGCAGCCGCGGACTAGCAGACAACAATGAGCAGTTCTTC
TRBJ1-5	NA	few	TRBV5-8	CASSLETLEPQHF	TGTGCCAGCAGCTTAGAGACATTGGAGCCCCAGCATTTT
TRBJ2-1	TRBD1	once	TRBV4-1	CASSQEYRGYNEQFF	TGCGCCAGCAGCCAAGAATACAGGGGTTACAATGAGCAGTTCTTC
TRBJ1-5	NA	NA	TRBV6-6	CASSNKGSLNQPQHF	TGTGCCAGCAGTAACAAAGGGTCACTGAATCAGCCCCAGCATTTT
TRBJ1-2	NA	NA	TRBV28	CASSLEAYGYTF	TGTGCCAGCAGTCTAGAGGCGTATGGCTACACCTTC
TRBJ1-1	NA	NA	TRBV6-4	CASSDWEGRPFF	TGTGCCAGCAGTGACTGGGAAGGGAGACCTTTCTTT
TRBJ2-1	TRBD2	NA	TRBV2	CASSATGTSGRDNEQFF	TGTGCCAGCAGTGCCACCGGGACTAGCGGACGAGACAATGAGCAGTTCTTC
TRBJ1-3	TRBD1	NA	TRBV5-6	CASSSPSRQGARNTIYF	TGTGCCAGCAGCTCTCCTTCCCGACAGGGGGCTAGAAACACCATATATTTT
TRBJ2-1	TRBD2	NA	TRBV27	CASSLTSGSFYNEQFF	TGTGCCAGCAGTCTAACTAGCGGGAGCTTCTACAATGAGCAGTTCTTC
TRBJ1-1	NA	few	TRBV5-1	CASSWGTSTEAFF	TGCGCCAGCAGCTGGGGGACCTCGACGGAAGCTTTCTTT
TRBJ2-7	NA	NA	TRBV7-2	CASSLRGGGYEQYF	TGTGCCAGCAGCTTAAGGGGGGGAGGCTACGAGCAGTACTTC
TRBJ2-2	NA	NA	TRBV5-1	CASSPPGTQNTGELFF	TGCGCCAGCAGCCCCCCCGGGACTCAGAACACCGGGGAGCTGTTTTTT
TRBJ1-1	NA	NA	TRBV28	CASSGSLNTEAFF	TGTGCCAGCAGCGGTAGCCTGAACACTGAAGCTTTCTTT
TRBJ2-6	TRBD2	NA	TRBV5-8	CASSRLAGRSGANVLTF	TGTGCCAGCAGCAGACTAGCGGGCCGCTCTGGGGCCAACGTCCTGACTTTC
TRBJ2-7	TRBD2	NA	TRBV2	CASSKGLAGVGMYF	TGTGCCAGCAGTAAGGGACTAGCGGGAGTGGGGATGTACTTC
TRBJ2-2	TRBD1	NA	TRBV9	CASSLSGGQVTGELFF	TGTGCCAGCAGCCTAAGTGGGGGACAGGTCACCGGGGAGCTGTTTTTT
TRBJ2-3	TRBD2	NA	TRBV29-1	CSVVGGDFSSTDTQYF	TGCAGCGTTGTTGGGGGGGACTTTTCTAGCACAGATACGCAGTATTTT
TRBJ2-7	NA	NA	TRBV11-2	CASSFTSYEQYF	TGTGCCAGCAGCTTTACGAGCTACGAGCAGTACTTC
TRBJ1-2	NA	once	TRBV28	CASSFGSTTNYGYTF	TGTGCCAGCAGTTTTGGATCAACTACTAACTATGGCTACACCTTC
TRBJ2-1	NA	NA	TRBV6-6	CASSVGDWQFF	TGTGCCAGCAGTGTTGGGGACTGGCAGTTCTTC